This T cell receptor (beta chain) was found in a study of blood T cell repertoires in COVID-19. Study information: T cells, B-cell-depleted T cells, or PBMCs supplied cDNA or gDNA.

The CDR3 totals 17 residues. V was shortened by 1 base and J by 5 bases, with 18 bases between the two germline ends. Germline CDR1 and CDR2: LNHDA and SQIVND (reference sequence). In the authors' methods: Reference gene primer amplification gave estimated nucleated cell counts. Method: immunoSEQ multiplex PCR; TCRdb's copy keeps in-frame clones and lacks some. D and trimming come from the DNA, and the V and J calls and clone size come from that table. The sample shows approximately 340,000 clones, approximately 90% of them seen only once. Seattle cases were enrolled at active infection and followed longitudinally.

Material: peripheral blood. This clonotype was sampled from a man aged 25-40 years with COVID-19, enrolled during active disease. The V call is TRBV19, the J call TRBJ2-1, with TRBD2 as a possible D gene (6 bases). CDR3 nucleotide sequence: TGTGCCAGTAGTATAGTATATGAGAGGGAGGACGACAATGAGCAGTTCTTC. Protein product: CASSIVYEREDDNEQFF.